This TCR beta chain originates from a study of shared clonotypes between healthy human individuals. Study findings and constraints: Against clonotypes common to all four donors, non-shared ones had lower generation probabilities. Several donors shared around 5% of their naive CD4 clonotypes.

About this clone itself: Its antigen remains unknown. The same CDR3 arises from other DNA sequences in this sample as well.

Assay runs were performed at deep level. Generated by immunoSEQ multiplex PCR, the TCRdb table keeps only in-frame clones and is missing some. The sample contains about 550,000 clones, just under 97% of which appear only once. Selected positively for CCR7 and CD45RO-negative, naive CD8 cells excluded terminally differentiated effector memory CD45RA+ cells. The CDR3 extends over 11 amino acids. Germline lookup yields CDR1 PRHDT and CDR2 FYEKMQ (reference sequence). V dropped 2 bases and J dropped 4 bases, with 2 bases sitting between them. The sequenced sample was naive CD8+ T cells sorted from blood. The chain links TRBV13 to TRBJ2-5; no definite D call. The TCR originated in a woman in her twenties or thirties in good health. The CDR3 protein is CASSLRETQYF. As DNA, the CDR3 is TGTGCCAGCAGCTTACGAGAGACCCAGTACTTC.